This entry lists 6 T cell receptor beta chains sequenced from one sample in a study of monozygotic twins with inflammatory bowel disease. After re-calling the 5' RACE reads, TCRdb lists one entry per CDR3 protein, DNA absent. The sample table sets out roughly 160,000 distinct CDR3 sequences. The sequenced sample consisted of blood. These receptors came from a human donor with ulcerative colitis or Crohn's disease, or a healthy co-twin of an affected twin (not recorded which).

The chain is built from TRBV18 and TRBJ1-4; absent DNA, TCRdb's TRBD1 call cannot be checked. There are 15 residues in the CDR3. Germline CDR1 and CDR2: KGHSH and LQKENI. CDR3 residues: CASSPPPGQNEKLFF.

The chain recombines TRBV7-9 with TRBJ2-3; TCRdb's D call, TRBD2, is unchecked because there is no DNA. Per the germline V gene, CDR1 is SEHNR and CDR2 is FQNEAQ (reference sequence). The CDR3 spans 16 residues. CDR3 region: CASSLGSSGEPDTQYF. Complete variable domain (other parts from reference TRBV7-9 and TRBJ2-3): DTGVSQNPRHKITKRGQNVTFRCDPISEHNRLYWYRQTLGQGPEFLTYFQNEAQLEKSRLLSDRFSAERPKGSFSTLEIQRTEQGDSAMYLCASSLGSSGEPDTQYFGPGTRLTVL.

The V call is TRBV6-5, the J call TRBJ2-1; as DNA is missing, the TRBD1 call by TCRdb cannot be tested. The CDR3 contains 12 residues. From germline, CDR1 is MNHEY and CDR2 SVGAGI. CDR3 in amino acids: CASSPLGGEQFF.

This sequence joins TRBV7-9 and TRBJ2-3; as DNA is missing, the TRBD1 call by TCRdb cannot be tested. The CDR3 spans 14 residues. Per germline, CDR1 SEHNR and CDR2 FQNEAQ (reference sequence). CDR3: CASSLVSGSYTQYF.

V and J are TRBV7-2 and TRBJ1-4; TCRdb's D call of TRBD1 is untestable without DNA. Germline assignment: CDR1 SGHTA and CDR2 FQGNSA. The CDR3 is made up of 13 amino acids. The CDR3 sequence: CASSRSPGEKLFF.

This rearrangement joins TRBV4-3 to TRBJ1-2. Germline V gene lookup returns CDR1 LGHNA and CDR2 YSLEER. The CDR3 totals 14 residues. CDR3 loop: CASSQERQVYGYTF.